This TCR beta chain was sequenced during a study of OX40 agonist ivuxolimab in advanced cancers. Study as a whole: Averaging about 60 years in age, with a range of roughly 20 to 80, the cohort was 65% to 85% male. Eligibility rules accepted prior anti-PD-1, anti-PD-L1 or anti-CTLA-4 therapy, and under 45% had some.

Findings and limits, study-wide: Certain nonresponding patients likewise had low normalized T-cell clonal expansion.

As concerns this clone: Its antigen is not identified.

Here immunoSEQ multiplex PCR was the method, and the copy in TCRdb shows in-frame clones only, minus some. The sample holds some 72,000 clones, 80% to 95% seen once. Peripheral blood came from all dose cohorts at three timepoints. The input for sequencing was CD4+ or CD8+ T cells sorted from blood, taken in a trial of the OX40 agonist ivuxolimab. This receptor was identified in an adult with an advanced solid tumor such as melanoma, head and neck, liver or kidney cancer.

The CDR3, as DNA: TGTGCCAGCAGCGTCCGGACAGGGGATCAGCCCCAGCATTTT. It yields the protein CASSVRTGDQPQHF. This chain uses TRBV7-2 with TRBJ1-5, with 9 bases that match TRBD1. CDR1 is SGHTA and CDR2 is FQGNSA in the germline V gene. The CDR3 is made up of 14 amino acids. J gave up 5 bases and V 5 bases, and 4 bases lay outside the gene matches.